A selection of T cell receptor beta chains follows, all from one sample in a study of T-cell memory formation after mild COVID-19. Each CDR3 protein is one row after TCRdb ran MiXCR on the 5' RACE reads. Among around 440,000 distinct CDR3 sequences listed, 18% were seen once. The source material was PBMCs or a T cell subset sorted from them (not recorded which). The source is an adult woman who had mild COVID-19 (a few samples of this study predate the infection). Cell type and time point are not known. CDR3s include the opening cysteine and the closing phenylalanine or tryptophan. The D gene is left open where the match is weak. For some rows the clone size is stated as once, few or many, or as a class when expanded; others skip it.

v_gene,j_gene,d_gene,abundance,CDR3aa,CDR3nt
TRBV19,TRBJ1-1,TRBD1,-,CASTRDRAGFEAFF,TGTGCCAGTACGCGGGACAGGGCAGGTTTTGAAGCTTTCTTT
TRBV30,TRBJ1-1,-,few,CAWGPVRTEAFF,TGTGCCTGGGGCCCGGTGCGTACTGAAGCTTTCTTT
TRBV9,TRBJ2-7,-,-,CASSVGPGYYEQYF,TGTGCCAGCAGCGTAGGCCCGGGGTACTACGAGCAGTACTTC
TRBV7-9,TRBJ2-7,-,-,CASSSSGVYEQYF,TGTGCCAGCAGCTCGTCCGGGGTTTATGAGCAGTACTTC
TRBV29-1,TRBJ2-7,-,-,CSVKVRAYEQYF,TGCAGCGTTAAGGTCAGAGCCTACGAGCAGTACTTC
TRBV3-1,TRBJ1-6,-,few,CASSQVRGNSPLHF,TGTGCCAGCAGCCAAGTCCGCGGTAATTCACCCCTCCACTTT
TRBV20-1,TRBJ1-2,-,-,CSAREGRNYGYTF,TGCAGTGCTAGAGAGGGCAGAAACTATGGCTACACCTTC
TRBV6-2/TRBV6-3,TRBJ2-7,TRBD2,-,CASSYPPGGLAGSF,TGTGCCAGCAGTTACCCCCCGGGGGGGCTAGCGGGGAGCTTC
TRBV18,TRBJ1-5,-,few,CASSPGTEVQPQHF,TGTGCCAGCTCACCTGGGACGGAGGTACAGCCCCAGCATTTT
TRBV18,TRBJ2-3,-,-,CASSETGATTDTQYF,TGTGCCAGCTCAGAGACAGGAGCGACCACAGATACGCAGTATTTT
TRBV4-1,TRBJ1-6,TRBD1,few,CASSQVQGENSPLHF,TGCGCCAGCAGCCAAGTTCAGGGGGAAAATTCACCCCTCCACTTT